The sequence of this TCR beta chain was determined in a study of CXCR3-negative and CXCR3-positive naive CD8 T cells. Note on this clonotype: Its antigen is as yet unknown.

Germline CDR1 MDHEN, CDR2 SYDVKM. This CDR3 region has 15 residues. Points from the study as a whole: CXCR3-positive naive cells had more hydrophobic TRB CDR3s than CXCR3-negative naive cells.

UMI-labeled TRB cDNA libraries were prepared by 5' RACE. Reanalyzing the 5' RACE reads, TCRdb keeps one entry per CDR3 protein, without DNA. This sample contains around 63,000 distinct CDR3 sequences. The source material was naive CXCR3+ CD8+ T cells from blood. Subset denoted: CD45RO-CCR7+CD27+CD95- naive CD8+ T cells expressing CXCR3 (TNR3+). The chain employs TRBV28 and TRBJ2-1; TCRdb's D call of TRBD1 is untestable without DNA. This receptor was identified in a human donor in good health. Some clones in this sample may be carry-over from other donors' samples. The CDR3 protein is CASSSSDSPGNEQLF.